The next 17 T cell receptor beta chains were all read from a single sample in a study of T-cell memory formation after mild COVID-19. TCRdb fed the 5' RACE reads into MiXCR, producing one record per CDR3 protein. The sample contains some 15,000 distinct CDR3 sequences, about 21% of which appear only once. The sample was PBMCs or a T cell subset sorted from them (not recorded which). The receptors come from an adult woman who had mild COVID-19 (a few samples of this study predate the infection). Cell type and time point are not known.

The chain is built from TRBV9 and TRBJ2-7; D gene uncertain. This CDR3 comprises 16 residues. In germline, CDR1 is SGDLS, CDR2 YYNGEE. The V and J ends lost 4 bases and 3 bases respectively, with 20 bases between them. This CDR3 reads CASSPLVPATLYEQYF. CDR3 coding DNA: TGTGCCAGCAGCCCCCTTGTCCCCGCCACCCTCTACGAGCAGTACTTC.

This clonotype appeared many times. In DNA, the CDR3 is TGCAGTGGGGACCAGCGGGGGGGAAGCTACGAGCAGTACTTC. This translates into CSGDQRGGSYEQYF. J is TRBJ2-7 and V is TRBV20-1; 10 nucleotides agree with TRBD2. Trimming removed 7 bases from V and 3 bases from J; junction bases left unmatched: 9. CDR1 DFQATT and CDR2 SNEGSKA come from the germline V gene (reference sequence). This CDR3 is 14 amino acids long.

V usage is TRBV12-3 or TRBV12-4 and J usage is TRBJ1-5; D not resolved. The CDR3 is 13 residues long. V dropped 2 bases and J dropped 4 bases, with 6 bases sitting between them. Written as DNA, the CDR3 is TGTGCCAGCAGTTTACCACCTAATCAGCCCCAGCATTTT. It specifies CASSLPPNQPQHF.

This chain connects TRBV15 to TRBJ2-1, with TRBD2 as a possible D gene (6 bases). V lost 5 bases and J 0 bases, leaving 11 bases between the germline ends. The CDR3 has 15 amino acids. Germline assignment: CDR1 LNHNV and CDR2 YYDKDF (reference sequence). CDR3 bases: TGTGCCACCAGCCTGGGACTTCCCTCCTACAATGAGCAGTTCTTC. This translates into CATSLGLPSYNEQFF.

This clonotype was seen many times. This rearrangement joins TRBV12-3 or TRBV12-4 to TRBJ2-1; perhaps TRBD1 as D (5 bases). V was trimmed by 1 base and J by 5 bases, leaving 6 bases between them. This CDR3 region has 13 residues. The CDR3 DNA reads TGTGCCAGCAGTTTAGTGGGGCACAATGAGCAGTTCTTC. Translated, it gives CASSLVGHNEQFF.

This clonotype was observed at least ten times. This sequence joins TRBV5-1 and TRBJ2-2; D call uncertain. V lost 9 bases, J lost 6 bases, and 18 bases lay in between. The CDR3 has 14 amino acids. The germline V gene encodes CDR1 SGHRS and CDR2 YFSETQ. CDR3 region: CATTPFGSPGELFF. In nucleotides, the CDR3 is TGCGCCACCACTCCATTCGGGTCCCCCGGGGAGCTGTTTTTT.

The table lists this clonotype with many counts. The chain joins TRBV11-1 to TRBJ2-7; D perhaps matches TRBD1 (5 bases). This CDR3 is built from 15 residues. CDR1 SGHAT and CDR2 FQDESV come from the germline V gene (reference sequence). V was clipped by 4 bases and J by 0 bases, with 13 bases between them. CDR3 DNA: TGTGCCAGCAGCTCCCAGGGCGGTAGCTCCTACGAGCAGTACTTC. It specifies CASSSQGGSSYEQYF.

This clonotype occurred many times. The chain recombines TRBV2 with TRBJ1-6; D gene uncertain. The length of the CDR3 is 17 residues. Trimming left V 6 bases short and J 9 bases short, with 24 bases between. The germline V gene has CDR1 SNHLY and CDR2 FYNNEI. CDR3 bases: TGTGCCAGCAGATCCTCGAAAACCTTCACGTCGGTTTCACCCCTCCACTTT. Its protein is CASRSSKTFTSVSPLHF.

This clonotype was counted many times. The chain employs TRBV5-6 and TRBJ1-1; 7 nucleotides line up with TRBD1. The CDR3 contains 15 residues. V was pared by 2 bases and J by 1 base, with 5 bases of the junction left unmatched. Germline loops: CDR1 SGHDT, CDR2 YYEEEE. CDR3 amino acids: CASSLFAGGNTEAFF. The CDR3 DNA follows: TGTGCCAGCAGCTTATTCGCAGGGGGGAACACTGAAGCTTTCTTT.

This clonotype was observed a few times. The gene calls are TRBV12-3 or TRBV12-4 and TRBJ2-3, with unresolved D. The V gene lost 6 bases and the J gene lost 10 bases, with 14 bases spanning the gap. This CDR3 comprises 12 residues. The CDR3 DNA reads as TGTGCCAGCAGCCAGGACCCAGGTTCGCAGTATTTT. It yields the protein CASSQDPGSQYF.

In its sample, this clonotype was seen many times. The chain carries TRBV6-1 and TRBJ2-6; 9 bases agree with TRBD1. Trimming removed 4 bases from V and 1 base from J; junction bases left unmatched: 8. Germline V gives CDR1 MNHNS, CDR2 SASEGT. The CDR3 is 18 amino acids. The DNA for the CDR3 is TGTGCCAGCAGTGTTACAGGGGGCTGGGTTTCTGGGGCCAACGTCCTGACTTTC. This gives the protein CASSVTGGWVSGANVLTF.

This clonotype was counted many times. V is TRBV11-2 and J is TRBJ2-2, with 11 bases aligning to TRBD2. The CDR3 has 18 amino acids. Germline lookup yields CDR1 SGHAT and CDR2 FQNNGV. V was pared by 5 bases and J by 4 bases, with 12 bases of the junction left unmatched. CDR3 residues: CASSPTELAGAPTGELFF. The CDR3 DNA is TGTGCCAGCAGCCCCACCGAACTAGCGGGGGCGCCCACCGGGGAGCTGTTTTTT.

The sample holds many counts of this clonotype. This chain connects TRBV25-1 to TRBJ2-2; 10 bases fit TRBD1. The CDR3 loop spans 18 amino acids. Trimming removed 1 base from V and 3 bases from J; junction bases left unmatched: 8. Germline V gene sequence: CDR1 MGHDK, CDR2 SYGVNS. The DNA for the CDR3 is TGTGCCAGCAGTGAATTTCCGGGACAGGGGTCCGACACCGGGGAGCTGTTTTTT. It translates to CASSEFPGQGSDTGELFF.

This clonotype was seen many times. The chain combines TRBV20-1 with TRBJ2-2, with 8 bases fitting TRBD2. Germline V gene data show CDR1 as DFQATT and CDR2 as SNEGSKA (reference sequence). This CDR3 contains 16 residues. Trimming at V came to 3 bases and at J to 3 bases, leaving 9 bases not matched to a gene. DNA for the CDR3: TGCAGTGCTAGCCGGGGGGGGAACCTGTACACCGGGGAGCTGTTTTTT. It translates to CSASRGGNLYTGELFF.

This clonotype came up many times. The chain couples TRBV7-2 to TRBJ2-7; 10 bases agree with TRBD2. The CDR3 length is 15 residues. Losses at the gene ends were 0 bases for V and 5 bases for J; bases not matched to a gene: 4. Per germline, CDR1 SGHTA and CDR2 FQGNSA. CDR3 in DNA: TGTGCCAGCAGCTTAGCCAGCGGGAGGGCCGACGAGCAGTACTTC. Its protein is CASSLASGRADEQYF.

This clonotype has a count of ten or more. The chain employs TRBV30 and TRBJ1-1; D is undetermined. This CDR3 comprises 12 residues. With 3 bases removed from V and 6 bases from J, the gap between germline ends came to 11 bases. Germline assignment: CDR1 GTSNPN and CDR2 SVGIG (reference sequence). The CDR3: CAWSGPRAEAFF. The CDR3 DNA reads TGTGCCTGGAGCGGACCGAGAGCTGAAGCTTTCTTT.

V and J are TRBV29-1 and TRBJ2-5; 8 nucleotides line up with TRBD2. V lost 1 base, J lost 10 bases, and 11 bases stayed unmatched. Germline V gene data show CDR1 as SQVTM and CDR2 as ANQGSEA. The CDR3 sequence is 14 residues long. CDR3 sequence: CSVEALSSGLGQYF. CDR3 nucleotides: TGCAGCGTTGAAGCGTTGTCTAGCGGGCTGGGCCAGTACTTC. The full variable domain, completed using reference TRBV29-1 and TRBJ2-5, is SAVISQKPSRDICQRGTSLTIQCQVDSQVTMMFWYRQQPGQSLTLIATANQGSEATYESGFVIDKFPISRPNLTFSTLTVSNMSPEDSSIYLCSVEALSSGLGQYFGPGTRLLVL.